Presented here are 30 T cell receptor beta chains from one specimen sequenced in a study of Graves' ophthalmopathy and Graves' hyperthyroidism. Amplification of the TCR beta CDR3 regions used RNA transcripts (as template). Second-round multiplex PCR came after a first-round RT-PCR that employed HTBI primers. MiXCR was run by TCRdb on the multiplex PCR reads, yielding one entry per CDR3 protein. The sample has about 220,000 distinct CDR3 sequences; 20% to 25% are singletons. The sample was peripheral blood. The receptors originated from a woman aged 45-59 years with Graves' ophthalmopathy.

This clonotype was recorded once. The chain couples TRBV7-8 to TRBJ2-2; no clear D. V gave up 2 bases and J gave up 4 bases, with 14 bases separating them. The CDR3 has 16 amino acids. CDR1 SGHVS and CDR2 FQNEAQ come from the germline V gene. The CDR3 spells CASSLHWRATTGELFF. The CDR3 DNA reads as TGTGCCAGCAGCTTACACTGGAGAGCGACCACCGGGGAGCTGTTTTTT. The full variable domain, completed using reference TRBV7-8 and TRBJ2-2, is GAGVSQSPRYKVAKRGQDVALRCDPISGHVSLFWYQQALGQGPEFLTYFQNEAQLDKSGLPSDRFFAERPEGSVSTLKIQRTQQEDSAVYLCASSLHWRATTGELFFGEGSRLTVL.

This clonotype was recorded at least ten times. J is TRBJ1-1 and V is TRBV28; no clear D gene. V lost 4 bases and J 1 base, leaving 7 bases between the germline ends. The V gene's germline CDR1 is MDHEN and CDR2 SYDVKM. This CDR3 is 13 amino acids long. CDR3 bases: TGTGCCAGCAGTTCTACATCGAACACTGAAGCTTTCTTT. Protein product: CASSSTSNTEAFF.

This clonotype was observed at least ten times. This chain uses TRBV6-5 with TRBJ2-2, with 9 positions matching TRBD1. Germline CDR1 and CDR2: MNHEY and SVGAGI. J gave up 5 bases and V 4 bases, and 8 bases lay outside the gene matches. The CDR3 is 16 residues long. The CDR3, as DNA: TGTGCCAGCAGTTTAGGGACAGGGTTAGAGACCGGGGAGCTGTTTTTT. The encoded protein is CASSLGTGLETGELFF.

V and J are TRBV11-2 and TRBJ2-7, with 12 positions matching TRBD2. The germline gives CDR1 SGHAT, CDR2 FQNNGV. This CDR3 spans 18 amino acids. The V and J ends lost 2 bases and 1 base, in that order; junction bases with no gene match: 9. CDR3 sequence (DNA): TGTGCCAGCAGCTTATCCCAGACTAGCGGGAGAGTTTCCTACGAGCAGTACTTC. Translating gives CASSLSQTSGRVSYEQYF.

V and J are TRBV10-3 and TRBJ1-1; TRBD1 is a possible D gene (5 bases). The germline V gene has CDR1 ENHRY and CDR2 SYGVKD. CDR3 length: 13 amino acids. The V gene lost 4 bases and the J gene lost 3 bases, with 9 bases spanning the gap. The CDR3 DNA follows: TGTGCCATCAGTGGGGGGTTGGACACTGAAGCTTTCTTT. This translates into CAISGGLDTEAFF.

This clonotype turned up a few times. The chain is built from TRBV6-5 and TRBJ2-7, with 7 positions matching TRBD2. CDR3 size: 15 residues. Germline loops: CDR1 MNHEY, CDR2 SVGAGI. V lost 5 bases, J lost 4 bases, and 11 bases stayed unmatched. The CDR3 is CASSPGGGGRYEQYF. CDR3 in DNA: TGTGCCAGCAGTCCTGGGGGGGGGGGGAGATACGAGCAGTACTTC.

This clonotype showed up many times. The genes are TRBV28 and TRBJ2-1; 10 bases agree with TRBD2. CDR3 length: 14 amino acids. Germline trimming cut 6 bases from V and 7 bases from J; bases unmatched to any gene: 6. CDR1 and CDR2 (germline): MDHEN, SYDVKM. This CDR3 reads CASRTGLAINEQFF. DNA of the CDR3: TGTGCCAGCAGGACGGGACTAGCGATTAATGAGCAGTTCTTC.

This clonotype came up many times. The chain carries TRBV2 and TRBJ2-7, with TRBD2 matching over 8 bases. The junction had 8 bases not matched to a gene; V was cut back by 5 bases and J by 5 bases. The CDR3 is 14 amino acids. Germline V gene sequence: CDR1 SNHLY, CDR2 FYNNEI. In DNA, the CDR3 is TGTGCCAGCAGTTTCTCGGGACTAGGTAACGAGCAGTACTTC. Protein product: CASSFSGLGNEQYF.

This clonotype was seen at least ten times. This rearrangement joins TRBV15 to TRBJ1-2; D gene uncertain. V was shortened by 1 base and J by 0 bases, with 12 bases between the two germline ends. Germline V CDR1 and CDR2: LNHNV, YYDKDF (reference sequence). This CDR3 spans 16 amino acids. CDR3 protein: CATSRAGSEANYGYTF. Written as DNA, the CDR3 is TGTGCCACCAGCAGAGCCGGATCAGAAGCTAACTATGGCTACACCTTC.

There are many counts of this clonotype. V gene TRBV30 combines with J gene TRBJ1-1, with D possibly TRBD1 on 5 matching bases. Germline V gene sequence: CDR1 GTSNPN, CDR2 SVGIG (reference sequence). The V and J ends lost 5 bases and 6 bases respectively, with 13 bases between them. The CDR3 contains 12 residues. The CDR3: CAWERGFAEAFF. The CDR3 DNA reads TGTGCCTGGGAGAGGGGATTCGCTGAAGCTTTCTTT.

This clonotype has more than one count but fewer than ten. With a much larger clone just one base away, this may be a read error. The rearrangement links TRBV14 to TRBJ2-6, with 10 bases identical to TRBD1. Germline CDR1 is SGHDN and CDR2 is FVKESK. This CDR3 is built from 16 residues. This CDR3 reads CASSHRQGAGAYVLTF. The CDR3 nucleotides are TGTGCCAGCAGCCATAGACAGGGGGCTGGGGCCTACGTCCTGACTTTC.

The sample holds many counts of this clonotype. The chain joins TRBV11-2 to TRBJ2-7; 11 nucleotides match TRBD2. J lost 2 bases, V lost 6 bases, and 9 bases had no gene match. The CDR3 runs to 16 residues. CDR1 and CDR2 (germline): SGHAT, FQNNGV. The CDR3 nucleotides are TGTGCCAGCAGTAAAGGGAGGACTAGCGGGCCCTACGAGCAGTACTTC. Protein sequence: CASSKGRTSGPYEQYF.

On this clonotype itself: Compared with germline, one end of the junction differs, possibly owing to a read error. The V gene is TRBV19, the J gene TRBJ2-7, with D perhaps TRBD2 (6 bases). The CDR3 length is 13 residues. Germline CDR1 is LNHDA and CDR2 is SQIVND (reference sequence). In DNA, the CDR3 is TGTGCCAGTTCCCCGGCGGGGCCCTACGGGCAGTACTTC. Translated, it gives CASSPAGPYGQYF.

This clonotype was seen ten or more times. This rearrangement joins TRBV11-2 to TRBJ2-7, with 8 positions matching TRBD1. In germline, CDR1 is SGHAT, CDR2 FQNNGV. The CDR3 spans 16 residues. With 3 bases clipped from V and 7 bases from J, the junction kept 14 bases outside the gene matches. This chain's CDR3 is CASSFLTAGGEGEQYF. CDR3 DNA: TGTGCCAGCAGCTTTCTGACGGCAGGGGGCGAGGGGGAGCAGTACTTC.

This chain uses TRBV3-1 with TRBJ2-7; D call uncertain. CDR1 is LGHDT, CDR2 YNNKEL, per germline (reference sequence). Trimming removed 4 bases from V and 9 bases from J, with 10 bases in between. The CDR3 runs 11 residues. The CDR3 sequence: CASSPGSAQYF. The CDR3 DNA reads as TGTGCCAGCAGCCCTGGAAGCGCGCAGTACTTC.

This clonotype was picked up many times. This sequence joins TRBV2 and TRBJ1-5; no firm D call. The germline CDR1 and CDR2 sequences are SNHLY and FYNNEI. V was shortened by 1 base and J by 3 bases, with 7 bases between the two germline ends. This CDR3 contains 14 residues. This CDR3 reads CASSEGSPNQPQHF. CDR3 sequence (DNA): TGTGCCAGCAGTGAAGGCAGTCCCAATCAGCCCCAGCATTTT.

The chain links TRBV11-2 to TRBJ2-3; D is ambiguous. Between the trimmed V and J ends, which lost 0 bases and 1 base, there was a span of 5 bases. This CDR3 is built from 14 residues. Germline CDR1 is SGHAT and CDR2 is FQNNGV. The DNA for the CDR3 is TGTGCCAGCAGCTTAGATATCGGCACAGATACGCAGTATTTT. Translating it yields CASSLDIGTDTQYF.

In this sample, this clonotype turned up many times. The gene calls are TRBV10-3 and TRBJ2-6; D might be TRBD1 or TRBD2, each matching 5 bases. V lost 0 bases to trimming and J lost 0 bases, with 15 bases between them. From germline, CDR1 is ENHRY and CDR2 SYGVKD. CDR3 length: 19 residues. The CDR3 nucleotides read TGTGCCATCAGTGAGTCGAGCCGAGGGACCCACTCTGGGGCCAACGTCCTGACTTTC. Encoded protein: CAISESSRGTHSGANVLTF.

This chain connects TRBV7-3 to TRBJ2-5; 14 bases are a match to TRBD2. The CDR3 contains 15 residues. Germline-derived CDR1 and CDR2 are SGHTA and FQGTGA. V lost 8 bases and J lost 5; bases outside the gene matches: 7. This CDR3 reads CASGLAGGRGETQYF. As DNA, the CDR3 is TGTGCCAGCGGACTAGCGGGGGGCCGGGGGGAGACCCAGTACTTC.

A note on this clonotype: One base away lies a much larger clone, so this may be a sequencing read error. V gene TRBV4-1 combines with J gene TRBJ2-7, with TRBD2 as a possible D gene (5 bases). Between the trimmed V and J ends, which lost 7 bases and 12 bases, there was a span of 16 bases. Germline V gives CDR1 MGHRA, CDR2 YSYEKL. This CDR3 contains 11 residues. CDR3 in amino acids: CASIRDLAWYF. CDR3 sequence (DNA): TGCGCCAGCATCCGGGATCTTGCTTGGTACTTC.

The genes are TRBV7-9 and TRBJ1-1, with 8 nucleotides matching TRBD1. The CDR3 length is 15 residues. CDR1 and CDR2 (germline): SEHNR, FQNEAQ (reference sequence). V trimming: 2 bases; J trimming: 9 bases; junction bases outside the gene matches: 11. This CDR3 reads CASSLSMTGDSKAFF. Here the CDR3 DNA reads TGTGCCAGCAGCTTATCAATGACAGGGGACTCTAAAGCTTTCTTT.

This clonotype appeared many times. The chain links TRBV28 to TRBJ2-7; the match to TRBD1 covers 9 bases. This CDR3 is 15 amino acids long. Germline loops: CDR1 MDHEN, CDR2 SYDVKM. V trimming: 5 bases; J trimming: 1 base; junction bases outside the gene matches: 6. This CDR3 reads CASSSQGQGSYEQYF. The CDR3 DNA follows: TGTGCCAGCAGTAGTCAGGGACAGGGATCCTACGAGCAGTACTTC. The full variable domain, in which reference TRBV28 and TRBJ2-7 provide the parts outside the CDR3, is DVKVTQSSRYLVKRTGEKVFLECVQDMDHENMFWYRQDPGLGLRLIYFSYDVKMKEKGDIPEGYSVSREKKERFSLILESASTNQTSMYLCASSSQGQGSYEQYFGPGTRLTVT.

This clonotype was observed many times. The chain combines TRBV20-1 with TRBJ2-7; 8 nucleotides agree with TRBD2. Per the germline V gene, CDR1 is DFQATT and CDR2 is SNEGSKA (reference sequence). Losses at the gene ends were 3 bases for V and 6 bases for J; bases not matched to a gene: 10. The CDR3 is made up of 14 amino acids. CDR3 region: CSASSRAGGGEQYF. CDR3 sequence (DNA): TGCAGTGCTAGTTCTCGGGCGGGGGGCGGCGAGCAGTACTTC.

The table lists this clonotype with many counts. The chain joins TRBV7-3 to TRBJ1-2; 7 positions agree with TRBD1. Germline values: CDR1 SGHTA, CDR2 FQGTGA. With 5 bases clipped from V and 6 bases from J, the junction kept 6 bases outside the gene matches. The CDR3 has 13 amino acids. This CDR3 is CASSRTGTDGYTF. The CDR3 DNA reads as TGTGCCAGCAGCAGAACCGGGACAGATGGCTACACCTTC.

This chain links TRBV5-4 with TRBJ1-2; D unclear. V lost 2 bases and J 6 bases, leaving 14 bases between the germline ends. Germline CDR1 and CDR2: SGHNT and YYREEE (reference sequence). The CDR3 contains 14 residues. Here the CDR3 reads CASSLGRQVDGYTF. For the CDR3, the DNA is TGTGCCAGCAGCTTAGGCCGGCAGGTCGATGGCTACACCTTC.

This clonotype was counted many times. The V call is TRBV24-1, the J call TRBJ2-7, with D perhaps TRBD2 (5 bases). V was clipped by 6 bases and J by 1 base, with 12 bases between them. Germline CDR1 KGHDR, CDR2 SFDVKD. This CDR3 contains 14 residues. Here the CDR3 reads CATSPSGDSYEQYF. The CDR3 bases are TGTGCCACCAGTCCTTCCGGGGATTCCTACGAGCAGTACTTC.

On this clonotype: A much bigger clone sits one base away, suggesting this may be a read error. The DNA of the CDR3 is TGTGCCAGCAGCACAACCCAGGGGCGGGAGAACCAGTACTTC. It codes for CASSTTQGRENQYF. J is TRBJ2-5 and V is TRBV13, with D perhaps matching TRBD2 (7 bases). This CDR3 is built from 14 residues. Germline CDR1 and CDR2: PRHDT and FYEKMQ (reference sequence).

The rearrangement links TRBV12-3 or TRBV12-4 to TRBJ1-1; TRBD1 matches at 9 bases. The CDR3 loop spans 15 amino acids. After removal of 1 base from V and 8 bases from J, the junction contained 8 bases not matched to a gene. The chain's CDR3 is CASSLVTGGHHEAFF. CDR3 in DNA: TGTGCCAGCAGTTTAGTCACAGGGGGCCATCACGAAGCTTTCTTT.

The CDR3 spells CASSERGGTSGSYEQYF. DNA for the CDR3: TGCGCCAGCAGTGAGAGGGGGGGGACTAGCGGGAGCTACGAGCAGTACTTC. The chain recombines TRBV10-2 with TRBJ2-7; 14 nucleotides agree with TRBD2. CDR3 length equals 17 residues. The germline V gene has CDR1 WSHSY and CDR2 SAAADI. Trimming cost V 2 bases and J 3 bases; bases outside gene matches: 6.

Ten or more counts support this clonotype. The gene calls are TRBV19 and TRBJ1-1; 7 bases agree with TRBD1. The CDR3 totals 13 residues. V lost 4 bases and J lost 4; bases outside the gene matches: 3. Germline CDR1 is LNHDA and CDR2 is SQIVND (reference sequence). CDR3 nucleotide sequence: TGTGCCAGTAGTAGAAGGGGGCTCACTGAAGCTTTCTTT. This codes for CASSRRGLTEAFF.